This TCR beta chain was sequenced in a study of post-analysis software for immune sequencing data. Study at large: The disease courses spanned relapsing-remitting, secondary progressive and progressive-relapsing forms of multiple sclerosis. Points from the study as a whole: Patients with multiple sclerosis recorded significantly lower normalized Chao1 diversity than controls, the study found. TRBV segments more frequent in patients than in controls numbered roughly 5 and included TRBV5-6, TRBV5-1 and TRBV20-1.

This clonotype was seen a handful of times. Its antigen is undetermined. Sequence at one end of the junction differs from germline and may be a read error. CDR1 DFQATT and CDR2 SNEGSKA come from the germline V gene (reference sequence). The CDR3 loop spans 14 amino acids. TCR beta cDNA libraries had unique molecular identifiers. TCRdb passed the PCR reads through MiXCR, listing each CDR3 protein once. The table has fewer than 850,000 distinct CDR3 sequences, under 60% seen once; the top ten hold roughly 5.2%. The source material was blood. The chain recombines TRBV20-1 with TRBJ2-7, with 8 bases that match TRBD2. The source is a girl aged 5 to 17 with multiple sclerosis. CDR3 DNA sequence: TGCAGTGTTCGGGGGGGGAGGGCCTCCAACGAGCAGTACTTC. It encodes CSVRGGRASNEQYF.